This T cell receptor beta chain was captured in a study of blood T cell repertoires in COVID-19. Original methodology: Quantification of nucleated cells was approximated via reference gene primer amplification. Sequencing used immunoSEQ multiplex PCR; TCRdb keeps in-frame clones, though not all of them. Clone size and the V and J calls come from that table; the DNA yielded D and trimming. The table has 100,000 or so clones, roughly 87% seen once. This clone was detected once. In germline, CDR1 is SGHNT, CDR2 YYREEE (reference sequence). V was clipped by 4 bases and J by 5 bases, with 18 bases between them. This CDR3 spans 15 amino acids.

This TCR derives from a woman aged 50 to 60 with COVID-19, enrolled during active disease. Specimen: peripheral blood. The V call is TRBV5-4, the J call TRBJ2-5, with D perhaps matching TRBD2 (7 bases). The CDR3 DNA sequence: TGTGCCAGCAGCCATACCGGGGGGCAGGGGGAGACCCAGTACTTC. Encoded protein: CASSHTGGQGETQYF.